This T cell receptor (beta chain) was sequenced during a study of beta chain features in type 1 diabetes (dated by TCRdb to 2016 to 2019). As for the study more broadly: Patients and healthy donors did not differ in mean age, gender distribution, total cell number or subset yield. In the study, recently diagnosed type 1 diabetes patients and matched healthy donors were compared on the TCRB repertoires of their sorted circulating CD4+ T cell subsets. Across all samples, about 110 million sorted cells were examined, and cell number per subset correlated strongly with RNA yield. Regulatory and stem cell-like memory subsets were isolated from only 8 patients and about 8 healthy donors, whereas naive and central memory subsets came from all 30 or so donors.

This clone has a handful of counts. Its binding antigen is unknown. No quality values exist for individual bases; no much larger clone is one base distant. The paper as a whole reports these results and caveats: At VDJ recombination sites, patients with type 1 diabetes made fewer insertions and deleted more nucleotides, a pattern implying thymic rearrangement abnormalities. HLA sub-analyses involved small numbers of individuals, so any influence of HLA type on TCRB rearrangement remained unresolved. PCR might favor shorter templates, but patient and control samples were amplified and corrected together, so any skew would affect both groups equally. Type 1 diabetes patients showed a moderate but significant shortening of TCRB CDR3 length in all four CD4+ subsets. Naive, central memory and regulatory TCRB repertoires appeared to be more alike among patients than among healthy donors. Because cDNA was sequenced instead of genomic DNA, activated cells with high expression could be over-represented, although the groups did not differ in activation or CD3 levels.

Trimming takes 5 bases from V and 4 bases from J, and the germline ends sit 15 bases apart. The CDR3 covers 16 residues, taking in both the cysteine and the phenylalanine. Here the CDR3 DNA is all that survives: 48 bases in frame from base 1. CDR1 and CDR2 are drawn from the germline V gene (reference sequence): LNHDA, SQIVND. Each donor gave one peripheral blood draw, approximately 120 mL on average, collected into heparinised tubes. A BD FACSAria II and a panel including CD45RO, CCR7, CD25, CD127, CD95 and CD27 were used to sort naive, central memory, regulatory and stem cell-like memory CD4+ T cells. All sorted populations exceeded 95% purity. PBMCs were isolated immediately by Lymphoprep density gradient centrifugation and stained directly without culture. To minimize batch effects, samples were stained and sorted in pairs, one healthy donor with one patient per experiment. All of the isolated RNA was reverse transcribed with the High Capacity cDNA Reverse Transcription Kit, so expressed TCRB transcripts were sequenced. Deep immunoSEQ sequencing was applied to naive, central memory and regulatory T cell samples, giving an average of roughly 3.6 million total reads per sample. Sorted cells were lysed in RLT buffer and RNA was extracted with DNase-treated RNeasy Micro or Mini kits, depending on cell number. To prevent cross-contamination, each cell subset was processed individually, whereas patient and healthy donor samples were processed jointly. The immunoSEQ multiplex PCR was used to amplify TCRB sequences from cDNA, yielding 87-bp fragments that span the CDR3 region. The amplicons were sequenced using the Illumina HiSeq platform. In the source study's methods: PCR bias was corrected computationally using synthetic template baselines, and reads within Hamming distance 2 were collapsed, with unmergeable singletons discarded. Reads were aligned against IMGT to assign V, D and J genes, CDR3 length and insertions or deletions at six rearrangement sites. Within each subset, clonotype counts were normalized to sorted cell number, and only after that were true diversity and Gini coefficients computed with the tcR R package. Repertoire sharing was quantified using the overlap coefficient calculated on TCRB nucleotide sequences. Out-of-frame TCRB sequences from naive cells were analyzed as a proxy for the pre-selection repertoire. Drawn from immuneACCESS, this table holds only the in-frame rearrangements with V and J called that TCRdb kept. Clones are partly lost; checked studies trace under half to an unresolved V gene and leave the rest unexplained. The DNA was the basis for D and trimming; V, J and clone size are from that table. For this sample there are under 950,000 clones; 15% to 20% appear just once. Clones ranked in the top ten supply 0.023% of the sample.

This chain joins TRBV19 to TRBJ2-6; TRBD1 is a weak D gene call, 7 bases matching. The TCR was taken from a young woman in good health. The sample comprised naive CD4+ T cells from blood. This specimen's cell subset or site label, interpreted: true naive CD4+ T cells. The CDR3 here reads CASSRQGGSGANVLTF. The nucleotide sequence reads TGTGCCAGTAGTCGTCAGGGGGGATCCGGGGCCAACGTCCTGACTTTC.